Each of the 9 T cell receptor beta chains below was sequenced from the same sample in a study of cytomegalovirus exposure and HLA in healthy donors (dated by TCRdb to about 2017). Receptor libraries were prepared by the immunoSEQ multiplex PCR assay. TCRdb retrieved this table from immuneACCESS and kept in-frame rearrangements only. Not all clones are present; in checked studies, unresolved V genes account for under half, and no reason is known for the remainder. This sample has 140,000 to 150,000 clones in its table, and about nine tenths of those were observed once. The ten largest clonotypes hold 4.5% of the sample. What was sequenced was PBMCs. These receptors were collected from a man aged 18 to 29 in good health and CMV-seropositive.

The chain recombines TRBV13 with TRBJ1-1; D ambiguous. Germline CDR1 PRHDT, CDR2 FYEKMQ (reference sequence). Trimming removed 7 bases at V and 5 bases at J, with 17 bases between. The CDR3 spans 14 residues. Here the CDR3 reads CASNPRGERTEAFF. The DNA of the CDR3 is TGTGCCAGCAACCCCCGGGGAGAGCGGACTGAAGCTTTCTTT.

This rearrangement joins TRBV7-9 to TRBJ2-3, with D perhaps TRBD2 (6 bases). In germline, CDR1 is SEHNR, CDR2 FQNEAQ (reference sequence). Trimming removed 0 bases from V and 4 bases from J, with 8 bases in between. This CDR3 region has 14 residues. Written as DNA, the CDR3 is TGTGCCAGCAGCTTAGCCGGCGGGGCAGATACGCAGTATTTT. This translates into CASSLAGGADTQYF.

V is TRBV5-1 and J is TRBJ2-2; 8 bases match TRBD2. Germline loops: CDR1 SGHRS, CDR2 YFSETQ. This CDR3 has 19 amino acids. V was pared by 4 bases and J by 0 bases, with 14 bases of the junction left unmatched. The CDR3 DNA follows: TGCGCCAGCAGCCTCGCAATTAGCGGGACCGCGGCGAACACCGGGGAGCTGTTTTTT. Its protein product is CASSLAISGTAANTGELFF.

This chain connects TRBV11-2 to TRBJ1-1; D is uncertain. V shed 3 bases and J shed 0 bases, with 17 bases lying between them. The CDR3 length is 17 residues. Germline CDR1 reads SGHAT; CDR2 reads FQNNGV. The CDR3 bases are TGTGCCAGCAGCTTGGGAGGCGGGTGGAGCATGAACACTGAAGCTTTCTTT. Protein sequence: CASSLGGGWSMNTEAFF.

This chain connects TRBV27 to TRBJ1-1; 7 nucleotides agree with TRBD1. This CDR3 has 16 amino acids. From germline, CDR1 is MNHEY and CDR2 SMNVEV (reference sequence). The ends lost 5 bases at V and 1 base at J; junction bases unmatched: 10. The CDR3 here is CASSLIGGTENTEAFF. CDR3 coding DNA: TGTGCCAGCAGTCTTATCGGTGGGACAGAGAACACTGAAGCTTTCTTT.

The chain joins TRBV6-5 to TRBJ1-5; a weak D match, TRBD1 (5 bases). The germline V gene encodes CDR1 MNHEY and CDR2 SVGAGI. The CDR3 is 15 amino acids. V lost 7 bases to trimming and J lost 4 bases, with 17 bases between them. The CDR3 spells CASMARGLGNQPQHF. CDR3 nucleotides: TGTGCCAGCATGGCCCGGGGGTTGGGGAATCAGCCCCAGCATTTT.

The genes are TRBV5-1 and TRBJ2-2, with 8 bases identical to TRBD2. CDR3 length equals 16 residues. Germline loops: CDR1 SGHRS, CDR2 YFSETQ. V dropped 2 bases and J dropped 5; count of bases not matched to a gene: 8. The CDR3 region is CASSLYGLASTGELFF. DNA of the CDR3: TGCGCCAGCAGCTTATATGGACTAGCTTCTACCGGGGAGCTGTTTTTT.

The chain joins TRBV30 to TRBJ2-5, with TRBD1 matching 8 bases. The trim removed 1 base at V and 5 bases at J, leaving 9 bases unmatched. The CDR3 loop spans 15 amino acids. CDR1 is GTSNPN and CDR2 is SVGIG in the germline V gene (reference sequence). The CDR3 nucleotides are TGTGCCTGGAGTGACATCTACACAGGGGGGGAGACCCAGTACTTC. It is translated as CAWSDIYTGGETQYF.

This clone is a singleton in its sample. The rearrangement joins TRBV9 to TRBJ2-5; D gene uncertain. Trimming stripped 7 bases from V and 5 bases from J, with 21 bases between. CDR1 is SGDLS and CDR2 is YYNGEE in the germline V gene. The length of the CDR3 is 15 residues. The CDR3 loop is CASVGPAAKPETQYF. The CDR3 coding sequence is TGTGCCAGCGTTGGGCCCGCAGCCAAGCCGGAGACCCAGTACTTC.